Below are 2 T cell receptor beta chains sequenced from a single sample in a study of shared clonotypes between healthy human individuals. Repertoires were generated with immunoSEQ multiplex PCR, while TCRdb's copy carries only in-frame clones and drops some. Of some 1 million clones listed, about 74% are singletons. The specimen was memory CD4+ T cells sorted from blood. Subset defined: CD45RA-negative fraction. These receptors were collected from a young man in good health.

The chain employs TRBV4-1 and TRBJ2-7; 9 positions agree with TRBD1. CDR1 is MGHRA, CDR2 YSYEKL, per germline. CDR3 length equals 15 residues. The ends lost 2 bases at V and 2 bases at J; junction bases unmatched: 4. The CDR3 spells CASSQLDRGTYEQYF. The CDR3 region has the DNA TGCGCCAGCAGCCAACTGGACAGGGGAACCTACGAGCAGTACTTC.

This sequence joins TRBV11-2 and TRBJ1-3; TRBD1 agrees at 7 bases. CDR3 size: 16 residues. The germline V gene encodes CDR1 SGHAT and CDR2 FQNNGV. The V gene end was trimmed by 5 bases and the J gene end by 2 bases; junction bases not matched to a gene: 9. In DNA, the CDR3 is TGTGCCAGCAGCCGTGGGAACAGGGGAACTGGAAACACCATATATTTT. Its translation: CASSRGNRGTGNTIYF.